This TCR beta chain was documented in a study of shared clonotypes between healthy human individuals. Overall study context: CD8 memory received one plate per donor, CD8 naive two, CD4 memory three and CD4 naive three. General study points: Naive CD4 clonotypes overlapped across a handful of donors at approximately 4.5%. The four-donor shared clonotypes exceeded non-shared clonotypes in generation probability, with non-shared ones scoring lower.

Concerning this clone itself: What it binds is unknown.

CDR1 SGHTA and CDR2 FQGNSA come from the germline V gene. The CDR3 covers 15 residues. Trimming cost V 3 bases and J 3 bases; bases outside gene matches: 2. Data came from immunoSEQ multiplex PCR; TCRdb stores just in-frame clones and leaves some out. The sample lists over 950,000 clones; 70% to 80% were seen once. The rearrangement links TRBV7-2 to TRBJ2-6, with 7 bases that match TRBD2. The receptor's source is a man younger than 35 in good health. Some clones in this sample may be carry-over from other donors' samples. The sample taken for sequencing was memory CD4+ T cells from PBMCs. Specified subset: CD45RA-negative fraction. CDR3 DNA: TGTGCCAGCAGCTTCACTAGCGTTGGGGCCAACGTCCTGACTTTC. Its protein product is CASSFTSVGANVLTF.